This passage covers 9 T cell receptor beta chains from one sample sequenced in a study of blood T cell repertoires in COVID-19. Only in-frame clones appear in the TCRdb table, and some are missing; sequencing was by immunoSEQ multiplex PCR. Of 200,000 to 300,000 clones in the sample, approximately 84% were seen once. Sequencing was carried out using peripheral blood. The receptors were gathered from a woman over 75 with acute or convalescent COVID-19.

The V and J genes are TRBV28 and TRBJ1-4, with D perhaps matching TRBD1 (6 bases). This CDR3 contains 11 residues. V was clipped by 10 bases and J by 8 bases, with 11 bases between them. Germline CDR1 reads MDHEN; CDR2 reads SYDVKM. The CDR3 DNA sequence: TGTGCCATTCAGGGGCTCGAAAAACTGTTTTTT. Translated, it gives CAIQGLEKLFF.

V and J are TRBV6-1 and TRBJ1-2, with D maybe TRBD1 (6 bases). The CDR3 has 16 residues. V lost 0 bases to trimming and J lost 1 base, with 12 bases between them. Germline CDR1 is MNHNS and CDR2 is SASEGT. CDR3 amino acids: CASSEASDSYNYGYTF. As DNA, the CDR3 is TGTGCCAGCAGTGAAGCCTCGGACAGTTATAACTATGGCTACACCTTC.

V usage is TRBV4-2 and J usage is TRBJ2-1, with D hard to call. CDR1 LGHNA and CDR2 YNFKEQ come from the germline V gene. The CDR3 has 13 residues. Trimming cost V 0 bases and J 8 bases, with 8 bases left between them. The CDR3: CASSQDLRDEQFF. CDR3 DNA: TGTGCCAGCAGCCAAGACCTACGCGATGAGCAGTTCTTC.

The chain carries TRBV6-2 or TRBV6-3 and TRBJ1-2; TRBD1 aligns across 7 bases. Trimming at V came to 0 bases and at J to 3 bases, leaving 13 bases not matched to a gene. The CDR3 loop spans 18 amino acids. Germline lookup yields CDR1 MNHEY and CDR2 SVGEGT. CDR3 nucleotide sequence: TGTGCCAGCAGTTACTCGACCAGGGGGTCTTGGTCGGACTATGGCTACACCTTC. Amino acid sequence: CASSYSTRGSWSDYGYTF.

The sample holds a few counts of this clone. The rearrangement joins TRBV3-1 (or the pseudogene TRBV3-2) to TRBJ1-2, with TRBD1 identical over 9 bases. CDR1 is LGHDT and CDR2 is YNNKEL in the germline V gene (reference sequence). The V and J ends lost 5 bases and 0 bases, in that order; junction bases with no gene match: 4. The CDR3 loop spans 15 amino acids. CDR3 coding DNA: TGTGCCAGCAGCGAAAGGACAGGGGCTAACTATGGCTACACCTTC. It encodes CASSERTGANYGYTF.

This clone was seen only a few times. V gene TRBV7-9 combines with J gene TRBJ2-2; TRBD2 matches at 8 bases. The CDR3 sequence is 17 residues long. CDR1 and CDR2 from the germline V gene are SEHNR and FQNEAQ (reference sequence). J was trimmed by 0 bases and V by 1 base; bases with no gene match: 4. In DNA form, the CDR3 reads TGTGCCAGCAGCTTAGTATTTAGCGGGGCGAACACCGGGGAGCTGTTTTTT. Protein product: CASSLVFSGANTGELFF.

This clone was seen just once. The chain combines TRBV6-5 with TRBJ2-7, with TRBD2 matching over 8 bases. The junction had 10 bases not matched to a gene; V was cut back by 6 bases and J by 6 bases. CDR1 and CDR2 (germline): MNHEY, SVGAGI. CDR3 length equals 14 residues. The CDR3 DNA reads as TGTGCCAGCAGGGGACTAGACCCCCCCTTCGAGCAGTACTTC. Translating it yields CASRGLDPPFEQYF.

The V and J genes are TRBV19 and TRBJ2-3; 8 bases align to TRBD1. With V trimmed by 10 bases and J by 6 bases, 18 bases remained unmatched. The CDR3 sequence is 16 residues long. CDR1 LNHDA and CDR2 SQIVND come from the germline V gene (reference sequence). The CDR3 here is CATGARTGIRGDTQYF. The CDR3 DNA reads as TGTGCCACCGGGGCCAGGACAGGGATTCGGGGGGATACGCAGTATTTT. Using reference TRBV19 and TRBJ2-3 for the parts outside the CDR3, the full variable domain is DGGITQSPKYLFRKEGQNVTLSCEQNLNHDAMYWYRQDPGQGLRLIYYSQIVNDFQKGDIAEGYSVSREKKESFPLTVTSAQKNPTAFYLCATGARTGIRGDTQYFGPGTRLTVL.

Here the CDR3 DNA reads TGTGCCAGCAGCTTAGGAGGGAGCGGACCCGAAGCTTTCTTT. Residues: CASSLGGSGPEAFF. The chain links TRBV7-8 to TRBJ1-1; D unresolved. This CDR3 has 14 residues. Germline CDR1 reads SGHVS; CDR2 reads FQNEAQ. Trimming shortened V by 1 base and J by 8 bases, and 14 bases separated the two germline ends.